This is a list of T cell receptor beta chains from one sample in a study of blood T cell repertoires in COVID-19. Sequencing was performed with immunoSEQ multiplex PCR; in TCRdb, only in-frame clones are kept and a portion is missing. The sample lists roughly 100,000 clones, 80% to 90% occurring once. The sample consisted of peripheral blood. Receptor source: a woman in her sixties with acute or convalescent COVID-19. Both conserved end residues are part of each CDR3. Fields, in order: clone size, J gene, D gene, V gene, CDR3 protein, CDR3 DNA. A D gene is named only where the DNA matches it firmly. Not all rows give a size; the values are once, few, many and, for expanded clones, a class.

clone size: .
J gene: TRBJ2-5
D gene: .
V gene: TRBV11-2
CDR3 protein: CASSLDIGLQRETQYF
CDR3 DNA: TGTGCCAGCAGCTTAGATATTGGACTACAGCGGGAGACCCAGTACTTC

clone size: .
J gene: TRBJ1-1
D gene: .
V gene: TRBV11-2
CDR3 protein: CASSSGRGALNTEAFF
CDR3 DNA: TGTGCCAGCAGCTCGGGACGGGGGGCCTTAAACACTGAAGCTTTCTTT

clone size: once
J gene: TRBJ2-3
D gene: .
V gene: TRBV3-1/TRBV3-2
CDR3 protein: CASSQRGGALTDTQYF
CDR3 DNA: TGTGCCAGCAGCCAACGGGGCGGGGCCCTCACAGATACGCAGTATTTT

clone size: .
J gene: TRBJ1-3
D gene: .
V gene: TRBV3-1/TRBV3-2
CDR3 protein: CASSRFPSSGNTIYF
CDR3 DNA: TGTGCCAGCAGCCGTTTCCCGAGCTCTGGAAACACCATATATTTT

clone size: .
J gene: TRBJ1-1
D gene: TRBD1
V gene: TRBV18
CDR3 protein: CASSLGTGEAFF
CDR3 DNA: TGTGCCAGCTCACTCGGGACAGGAGAAGCTTTCTTT

clone size: .
J gene: TRBJ1-3
D gene: TRBD1
V gene: TRBV7-6
CDR3 protein: CASSLRQGAGGNTIYF
CDR3 DNA: TGTGCCAGCAGCCTACGACAGGGGGCGGGGGGAAACACCATATATTTT

clone size: .
J gene: TRBJ2-1
D gene: .
V gene: TRBV15
CDR3 protein: CATSREVPFSGMVNEQFF
CDR3 DNA: TGTGCCACCAGCAGAGAAGTGCCCTTTTCGGGAATGGTCAATGAGCAGTTCTTC

clone size: .
J gene: TRBJ1-1
D gene: .
V gene: TRBV6-1
CDR3 protein: CASSELAYNTEAFF
CDR3 DNA: TGTGCCAGCAGTGAATTAGCCTACAACACTGAAGCTTTCTTT

clone size: .
J gene: TRBJ2-3
D gene: TRBD1
V gene: TRBV9
CDR3 protein: CASSLRQGSTDTQYF
CDR3 DNA: TGTGCCAGCAGCCTCCGACAGGGGAGCACAGATACGCAGTATTTT

clone size: .
J gene: TRBJ2-3
D gene: TRBD2
V gene: TRBV7-6
CDR3 protein: CASSSLSGILEDTQYF
CDR3 DNA: TGTGCCAGCAGCTCCCTTAGCGGGATTCTCGAAGATACGCAGTATTTT

clone size: .
J gene: TRBJ2-3
D gene: .
V gene: TRBV10-3
CDR3 protein: CAISLEGTTSTDTQYF
CDR3 DNA: TGTGCCATCAGTCTAGAGGGGACAACTAGCACAGATACGCAGTATTTT

clone size: .
J gene: TRBJ1-1
D gene: .
V gene: TRBV28
CDR3 protein: CASTPSVGVGTEAFF
CDR3 DNA: TGTGCCAGCACTCCCTCGGTCGGGGTAGGTACTGAAGCTTTCTTT

clone size: .
J gene: TRBJ1-5
D gene: .
V gene: TRBV10-3
CDR3 protein: CAISEPDQPQHF
CDR3 DNA: TGTGCCATCAGTGAGCCAGATCAGCCCCAGCATTTT

clone size: .
J gene: TRBJ1-4
D gene: TRBD1
V gene: TRBV19
CDR3 protein: CASIHRGQSTNEKLFF
CDR3 DNA: TGTGCCAGCATTCACAGGGGGCAATCAACTAATGAAAAACTGTTTTTT

clone size: .
J gene: TRBJ1-2
D gene: .
V gene: TRBV19
CDR3 protein: CASSIDGNYGYTF
CDR3 DNA: TGTGCCAGTAGTATTGACGGGAACTATGGCTACACCTTC

clone size: few
J gene: TRBJ1-2
D gene: .
V gene: TRBV12-3/TRBV12-4
CDR3 protein: CASREGRGGYTF
CDR3 DNA: TGTGCCAGCAGGGAGGGTAGAGGAGGCTACACCTTC

clone size: .
J gene: TRBJ1-1
D gene: .
V gene: TRBV2
CDR3 protein: CASSATGDLAFF
CDR3 DNA: TGTGCCAGCAGTGCTACTGGAGACCTGGCTTTCTTT

clone size: .
J gene: TRBJ1-5
D gene: TRBD1
V gene: TRBV19
CDR3 protein: CASSGGQVNQPQHF
CDR3 DNA: TGTGCCAGTAGTGGGGGACAGGTGAATCAGCCCCAGCATTTT

clone size: .
J gene: TRBJ1-2
D gene: TRBD1
V gene: TRBV6-5
CDR3 protein: CAVGQGDYGYTF
CDR3 DNA: TGTGCAGTCGGACAGGGGGACTATGGCTACACCTTC

clone size: .
J gene: TRBJ1-4
D gene: .
V gene: TRBV30
CDR3 protein: CAWSRSRGRAGEKLFF
CDR3 DNA: TGTGCCTGGAGTCGTTCTCGGGGGAGGGCCGGCGAAAAACTGTTTTTT

clone size: .
J gene: TRBJ2-2
D gene: .
V gene: TRBV11-2
CDR3 protein: CASSHDTYTGELFF
CDR3 DNA: TGTGCCAGCAGCCACGACACGTACACCGGGGAGCTGTTTTTT

clone size: .
J gene: TRBJ2-7
D gene: TRBD2
V gene: TRBV5-4
CDR3 protein: CASSFSGGSYEQYF
CDR3 DNA: TGTGCCAGCAGCTTTTCGGGAGGCTCCTACGAGCAGTACTTC

clone size: once
J gene: TRBJ2-1
D gene: .
V gene: TRBV5-1
CDR3 protein: CASSLGFSSKRLNEQFF
CDR3 DNA: TGCGCCAGCAGCTTGGGGTTTAGCTCAAAACGGCTCAATGAGCAGTTCTTC

clone size: .
J gene: TRBJ1-1
D gene: .
V gene: TRBV13
CDR3 protein: CASSPGRAREAFF
CDR3 DNA: TGTGCCAGCAGCCCGGGGAGAGCAAGAGAAGCTTTCTTT

clone size: .
J gene: TRBJ1-2
D gene: .
V gene: TRBV5-4
CDR3 protein: CASSHSQTRTYTF
CDR3 DNA: TGTGCCAGCAGTCATTCCCAGACACGCACATACACCTTC

clone size: .
J gene: TRBJ1-4
D gene: .
V gene: TRBV29-1
CDR3 protein: CSVEKREKLFF
CDR3 DNA: TGCAGCGTTGAAAAGCGTGAAAAACTGTTTTTT

clone size: .
J gene: TRBJ2-5
D gene: .
V gene: TRBV5-1
CDR3 protein: CASSLWGSGETQYF
CDR3 DNA: TGCGCCAGCAGCCTCTGGGGCAGCGGGGAGACCCAGTACTTC

clone size: .
J gene: TRBJ2-4
D gene: .
V gene: TRBV27
CDR3 protein: CASSLTGGSAKNIQYF
CDR3 DNA: TGTGCCAGCAGTTTAACGGGGGGCTCGGCCAAAAACATTCAGTACTTC

clone size: .
J gene: TRBJ2-1
D gene: TRBD2
V gene: TRBV5-1
CDR3 protein: CASSLEAGLSYNEQFF
CDR3 DNA: TGCGCCAGCAGCTTGGAAGCGGGACTCTCCTACAATGAGCAGTTCTTC

clone size: .
J gene: TRBJ2-7
D gene: TRBD1
V gene: TRBV7-2
CDR3 protein: CASSSQGASYEQYF
CDR3 DNA: TGTGCCAGCAGCTCTCAGGGGGCCTCCTACGAGCAGTACTTC

clone size: .
J gene: TRBJ2-6
D gene: .
V gene: TRBV19
CDR3 protein: CASQQGFSGANVLTF
CDR3 DNA: TGTGCCAGTCAGCAGGGCTTCTCTGGGGCCAACGTCCTGACTTTC

clone size: once
J gene: TRBJ2-3
D gene: TRBD2
V gene: TRBV25-1
CDR3 protein: CASGTSGRADDTQYF
CDR3 DNA: TGTGCCAGCGGTACTAGCGGGAGGGCCGACGATACGCAGTATTTT

clone size: .
J gene: TRBJ2-1
D gene: .
V gene: TRBV5-1
CDR3 protein: CASSLEGDSYYNEQFF
CDR3 DNA: TGCGCCAGCAGCTTGGAGGGGGATAGCTACTACAATGAGCAGTTCTTC

clone size: .
J gene: TRBJ1-5
D gene: .
V gene: TRBV12-3/TRBV12-4
CDR3 protein: CASSLDEVQPQHF
CDR3 DNA: TGTGCCAGCAGTTTAGACGAGGTGCAGCCCCAGCATTTT

clone size: .
J gene: TRBJ1-2
D gene: .
V gene: TRBV6-5
CDR3 protein: CASAGLRNYGYTF
CDR3 DNA: TGTGCCAGCGCGGGACTGCGAAACTATGGCTACACCTTC

clone size: .
J gene: TRBJ1-2
D gene: .
V gene: TRBV4-2
CDR3 protein: CASSQGEGARGYTF
CDR3 DNA: TGTGCCAGCAGCCAAGGGGAGGGCGCGAGGGGCTACACCTTC

clone size: few
J gene: TRBJ1-2
D gene: .
V gene: TRBV6-5
CDR3 protein: CASTRPGSYGYTF
CDR3 DNA: TGTGCCAGCACCAGACCGGGGTCCTATGGCTACACCTTC

clone size: .
J gene: TRBJ2-1
D gene: TRBD1
V gene: TRBV2
CDR3 protein: CASSEGQGPYNEQFF
CDR3 DNA: TGTGCCAGCAGTGAAGGACAGGGCCCCTACAATGAGCAGTTCTTC

clone size: .
J gene: TRBJ2-1
D gene: TRBD1
V gene: TRBV12-3/TRBV12-4
CDR3 protein: CASSSGTGREQFF
CDR3 DNA: TGTGCCAGCAGTTCGGGGACAGGGCGAGAGCAGTTCTTC

clone size: once
J gene: TRBJ2-1
D gene: TRBD2
V gene: TRBV24-1
CDR3 protein: CATGEGRLLNEQFF
CDR3 DNA: TGTGCCACTGGGGAGGGACGACTCCTCAATGAGCAGTTCTTC

clone size: .
J gene: TRBJ1-2
D gene: .
V gene: TRBV28
CDR3 protein: CASSPLDGYTF
CDR3 DNA: TGTGCCAGCAGTCCCCTCGATGGCTACACCTTC

clone size: .
J gene: TRBJ2-1
D gene: .
V gene: TRBV19
CDR3 protein: CASRDRDTSYNEQFF
CDR3 DNA: TGTGCCAGTAGAGATAGGGACACCTCCTACAATGAGCAGTTCTTC

clone size: .
J gene: TRBJ1-1
D gene: .
V gene: TRBV18
CDR3 protein: CASSPGQLNTEAFF
CDR3 DNA: TGTGCCAGCTCACCAGGACAGCTAAACACTGAAGCTTTCTTT

clone size: .
J gene: TRBJ2-1
D gene: TRBD1
V gene: TRBV5-1
CDR3 protein: CASSRDSSYNEQFF
CDR3 DNA: TGCGCCAGCAGCCGGGACAGTTCCTACAATGAGCAGTTCTTC

clone size: .
J gene: TRBJ2-1
D gene: TRBD2
V gene: TRBV30
CDR3 protein: CAWSGGTSGIGANEQFF
CDR3 DNA: TGTGCCTGGAGTGGGGGGACTAGCGGGATAGGGGCCAATGAGCAGTTCTTC

clone size: .
J gene: TRBJ1-3
D gene: .
V gene: TRBV15
CDR3 protein: CATSRDPGESGNTIYF
CDR3 DNA: TGTGCCACCAGCAGAGACCCAGGGGAATCTGGAAACACCATATATTTT

clone size: .
J gene: TRBJ2-7
D gene: .
V gene: TRBV2
CDR3 protein: CASSEWDGGMEEQYF
CDR3 DNA: TGTGCCAGCAGTGAATGGGATGGCGGGATGGAGGAGCAGTACTTC

clone size: once
J gene: TRBJ2-7
D gene: .
V gene: TRBV12-3/TRBV12-4
CDR3 protein: CASSTGPYEQYF
CDR3 DNA: TGTGCCAGCAGTACAGGGCCCTACGAGCAGTACTTC

clone size: .
J gene: TRBJ2-5
D gene: .
V gene: TRBV5-1
CDR3 protein: CASSLGQETQYF
CDR3 DNA: TGCGCCAGCAGCTTGGGACAGGAGACCCAGTACTTC

clone size: .
J gene: TRBJ1-1
D gene: TRBD1
V gene: TRBV29-1
CDR3 protein: CSAKWGQGAEAFF
CDR3 DNA: TGCAGCGCCAAATGGGGACAGGGCGCTGAAGCTTTCTTT

clone size: .
J gene: TRBJ2-2
D gene: .
V gene: TRBV10-3
CDR3 protein: CAIKGQNTGELFF
CDR3 DNA: TGTGCCATCAAAGGACAGAACACCGGGGAGCTGTTTTTT

clone size: .
J gene: TRBJ1-2
D gene: .
V gene: TRBV9
CDR3 protein: CASSVGSGKAPLYGYTF
CDR3 DNA: TGTGCCAGCAGCGTAGGGAGTGGCAAGGCGCCCCTCTATGGCTACACCTTC

clone size: once
J gene: TRBJ1-1
D gene: .
V gene: TRBV7-9
CDR3 protein: CASSSSGSRAFF
CDR3 DNA: TGTGCCAGCAGCTCGTCAGGCTCCCGAGCTTTCTTT

clone size: .
J gene: TRBJ2-7
D gene: .
V gene: TRBV27
CDR3 protein: CASSFTVAPGNREQYF
CDR3 DNA: TGTGCCAGCAGCTTTACCGTAGCCCCGGGGAATCGCGAGCAGTACTTC

clone size: .
J gene: TRBJ2-3
D gene: .
V gene: TRBV5-6
CDR3 protein: CASSFVQSTDTQYF
CDR3 DNA: TGTGCCAGCAGCTTTGTACAGAGCACAGATACGCAGTATTTT

clone size: .
J gene: TRBJ1-5
D gene: .
V gene: TRBV28
CDR3 protein: CASSLYLLGVNQPQHF
CDR3 DNA: TGTGCCAGCAGTTTATATCTGCTCGGGGTAAATCAGCCCCAGCATTTT

clone size: .
J gene: TRBJ2-7
D gene: TRBD1
V gene: TRBV6-1
CDR3 protein: CASSEFPRGQGNEQYF
CDR3 DNA: TGTGCCAGCAGTGAATTCCCCCGCGGACAGGGGAACGAGCAGTACTTC